The next 6 T cell receptor beta chains were all read from a single sample in a study of response to subunit inactivated influenza vaccine. MiXCR, applied by TCRdb to the RT-PCR reads, yields one record per CDR3 protein. The sample lists hundreds of thousands of distinct CDR3 sequences; roughly 12% were seen once. These data also featured in a second study, about T cells expressing NK-cell markers. That paper adds: TCR beta cDNA was made by 5'RACE template switching with UMIs.

This material consisted of PBMCs from blood, taken on the day of vaccination. Receptors were obtained from a man between 50 and 59 years old who received an inactivated influenza vaccine.

This clonotype has just a few counts. The chain has TRBV20-1 and TRBJ2-7; 10 nucleotides match TRBD2. The ends lost 6 bases at V and 0 bases at J; junction bases unmatched: 5. Germline CDR1 DFQATT, CDR2 SNEGSKA (reference sequence). The CDR3 runs 14 residues. In nucleotides, the CDR3 is TGCAGTGCGCCCACTAGCGGGGACTCCTACGAGCAGTACTTC. This encodes CSAPTSGDSYEQYF.

This clonotype was detected a few times. The V gene is TRBV29-1, the J gene TRBJ1-1; 10 bases fit TRBD1. This CDR3 comprises 13 residues. The V and J ends lost 5 bases and 2 bases, in that order; junction bases with no gene match: 2. The germline gives CDR1 SQVTM, CDR2 ANQGSEA. The CDR3 nucleotides read TGCAGCGTTCGGACAGGGGGTAACACTGAAGCTTTCTTT. Protein: CSVRTGGNTEAFF.

This clonotype was counted between two and nine times. The chain carries TRBV7-9 and TRBJ2-5; 7 nucleotides line up with TRBD1. The J segment lost 4 bases and the V segment lost 4 bases, leaving 9 bases of the junction unmatched. The CDR3 contains 15 residues. Germline values: CDR1 SEHNR, CDR2 FQNEAQ (reference sequence). As DNA, the CDR3 is TGTGCCAGCAGCTCAAGACAGGGTTCAGCAGAGACCCAGTACTTC. Translated: CASSSRQGSAETQYF.

The rearrangement joins TRBV7-2 to TRBJ2-3, with TRBD2 matching over 11 bases. The CDR3 spans 16 residues. Trimming removed 1 base from V and 4 bases from J; junction bases left unmatched: 4. Germline-derived CDR1 and CDR2 are SGHTA and FQGNSA. CDR3 in DNA: TGTGCCAGCAGCTTAGTAGCGGGAGGGGGATCAGATACGCAGTATTTT. Residues: CASSLVAGGGSDTQYF.

The rearrangement uses TRBV4-1 and TRBJ2-7; 7 bases match TRBD1. Losses at the gene ends were 1 base for V and 3 bases for J; bases not matched to a gene: 3. The CDR3 spans 14 residues. CDR1 is MGHRA, CDR2 YSYEKL, per germline. The DNA of the CDR3 is TGCGCCAGCAGCCAAGGAGGGGGCCTCTACGAGCAGTACTTC. It is translated as CASSQGGGLYEQYF.

V usage is TRBV12-3 or TRBV12-4 and J usage is TRBJ2-3; 7 nucleotides align to TRBD1. V shed 4 bases and J 4 bases; nucleotides not matched to a gene: 11. The CDR3 has 16 residues. In nucleotides, the CDR3 is TGTGCCAGCAGTTCCATAGGGGGCACTTTCGCAGATACGCAGTATTTT. Protein: CASSSIGGTFADTQYF.